This TCR beta chain appears in the sequencing data of a study of cytomegalovirus exposure and HLA in healthy donors. Study overall: The approximately 120 validation repertoires used the same platform as the roughly 610 first-cohort repertoires, a later analysis reported. Points from the study as a whole: Through in vitro validation, a few CMV-associated chains were shown to be specific for CMV antigens.

Germline V gene sequence: CDR1 MDHEN, CDR2 SYDVKM. The V gene end was trimmed by 4 bases and the J gene end by 2 bases; junction bases not matched to a gene: 7. The CDR3 contains 15 residues. Of note for this clone: The antigen remains undetermined.

Generated by immunoSEQ multiplex PCR, the TCRdb table keeps only in-frame clones and is missing some. The sample includes about 360,000 clones, roughly 88% of them seen just once. This chain uses TRBV28 with TRBJ2-7; the match to TRBD1 covers 8 bases. The receptor was derived from a woman between 18 and 29 years old in good health and CMV-seronegative. Specimen: PBMCs. The CDR3 reads CASSSGGAETYEQYF. CDR3 bases: TGTGCCAGCAGTTCAGGGGGCGCGGAAACCTACGAGCAGTACTTC. Full variable domain (rest looked up from reference TRBV28 and TRBJ2-7): DVKVTQSSRYLVKRTGEKVFLECVQDMDHENMFWYRQDPGLGLRLIYFSYDVKMKEKGDIPEGYSVSREKKERFSLILESASTNQTSMYLCASSSGGAETYEQYFGPGTRLTVT.